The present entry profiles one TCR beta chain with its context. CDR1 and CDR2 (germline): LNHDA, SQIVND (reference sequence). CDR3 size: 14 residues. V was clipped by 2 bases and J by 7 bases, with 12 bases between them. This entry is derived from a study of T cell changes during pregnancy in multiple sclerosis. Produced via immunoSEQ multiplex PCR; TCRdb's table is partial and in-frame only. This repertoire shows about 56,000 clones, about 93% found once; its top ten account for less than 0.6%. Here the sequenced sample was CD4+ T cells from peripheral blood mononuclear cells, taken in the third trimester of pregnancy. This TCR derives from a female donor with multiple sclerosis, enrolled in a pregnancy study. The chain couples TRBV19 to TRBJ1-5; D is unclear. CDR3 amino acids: CASSIPEKWQPQHF. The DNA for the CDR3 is TGTGCCAGTAGTATACCGGAGAAGTGGCAGCCCCAGCATTTT.